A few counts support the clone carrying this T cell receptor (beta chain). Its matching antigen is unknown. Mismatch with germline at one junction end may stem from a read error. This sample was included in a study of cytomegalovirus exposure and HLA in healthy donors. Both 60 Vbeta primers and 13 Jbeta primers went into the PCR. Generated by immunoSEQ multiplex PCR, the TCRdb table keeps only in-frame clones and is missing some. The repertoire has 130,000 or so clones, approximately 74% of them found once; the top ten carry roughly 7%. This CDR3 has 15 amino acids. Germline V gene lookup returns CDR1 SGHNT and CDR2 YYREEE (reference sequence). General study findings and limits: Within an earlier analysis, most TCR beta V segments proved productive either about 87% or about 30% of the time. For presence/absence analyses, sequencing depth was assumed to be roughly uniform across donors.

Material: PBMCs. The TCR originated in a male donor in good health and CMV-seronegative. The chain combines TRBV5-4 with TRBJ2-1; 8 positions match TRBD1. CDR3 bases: TGTGCCAGCAGTTTGGGACAGGAGTGGGGGTATGAGCAGTTCTTC. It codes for CASSLGQEWGYEQFF.